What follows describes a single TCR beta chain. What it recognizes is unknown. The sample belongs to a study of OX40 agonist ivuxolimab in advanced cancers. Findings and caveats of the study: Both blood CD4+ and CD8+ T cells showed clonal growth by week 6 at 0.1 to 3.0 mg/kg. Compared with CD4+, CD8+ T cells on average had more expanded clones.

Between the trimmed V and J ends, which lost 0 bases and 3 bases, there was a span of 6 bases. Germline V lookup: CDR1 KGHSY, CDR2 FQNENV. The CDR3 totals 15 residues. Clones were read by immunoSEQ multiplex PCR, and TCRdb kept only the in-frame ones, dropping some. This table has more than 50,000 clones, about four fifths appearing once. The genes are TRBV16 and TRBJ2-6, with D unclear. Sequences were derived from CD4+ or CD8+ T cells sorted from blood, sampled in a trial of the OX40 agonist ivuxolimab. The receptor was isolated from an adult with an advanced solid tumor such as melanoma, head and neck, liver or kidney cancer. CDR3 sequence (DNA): TGTGCCAGCAGCCAATCGGGGTTTGGGGCCAACGTCCTGACTTTC. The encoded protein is CASSQSGFGANVLTF.